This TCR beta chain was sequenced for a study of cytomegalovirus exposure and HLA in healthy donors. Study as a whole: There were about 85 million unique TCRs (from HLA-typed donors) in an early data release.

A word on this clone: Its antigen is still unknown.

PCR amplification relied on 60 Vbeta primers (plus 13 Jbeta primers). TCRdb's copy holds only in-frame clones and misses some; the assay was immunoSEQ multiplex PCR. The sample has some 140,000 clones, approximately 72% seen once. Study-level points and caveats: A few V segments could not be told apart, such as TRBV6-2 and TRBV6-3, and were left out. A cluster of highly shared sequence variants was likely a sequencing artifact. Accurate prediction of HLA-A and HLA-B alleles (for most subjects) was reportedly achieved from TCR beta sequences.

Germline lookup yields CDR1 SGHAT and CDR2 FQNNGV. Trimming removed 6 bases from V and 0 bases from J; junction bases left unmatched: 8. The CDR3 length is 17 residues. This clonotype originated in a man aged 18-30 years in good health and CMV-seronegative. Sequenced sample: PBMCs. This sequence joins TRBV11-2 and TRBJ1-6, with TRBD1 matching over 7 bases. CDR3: CASRGVTGSSYNSPLHF. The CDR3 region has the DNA TGTGCCAGCAGGGGGGTGACAGGGAGCTCCTATAATTCACCCCTCCACTTT.